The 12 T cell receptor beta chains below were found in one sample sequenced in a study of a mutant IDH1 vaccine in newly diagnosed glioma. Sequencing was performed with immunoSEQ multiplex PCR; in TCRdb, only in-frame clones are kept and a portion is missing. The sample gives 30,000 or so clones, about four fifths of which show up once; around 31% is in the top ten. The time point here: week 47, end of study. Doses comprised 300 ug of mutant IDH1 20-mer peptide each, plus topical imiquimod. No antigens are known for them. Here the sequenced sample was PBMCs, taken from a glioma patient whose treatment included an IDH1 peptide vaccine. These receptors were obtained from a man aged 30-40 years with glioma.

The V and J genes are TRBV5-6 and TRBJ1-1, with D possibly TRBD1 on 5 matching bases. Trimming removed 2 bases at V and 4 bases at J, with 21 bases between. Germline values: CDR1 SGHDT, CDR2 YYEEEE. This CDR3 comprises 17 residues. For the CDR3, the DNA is TGTGCCAGCAGCTTAAGTGAGACAACCTGGGGGTCCACTGAAGCTTTCTTT. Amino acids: CASSLSETTWGSTEAFF.

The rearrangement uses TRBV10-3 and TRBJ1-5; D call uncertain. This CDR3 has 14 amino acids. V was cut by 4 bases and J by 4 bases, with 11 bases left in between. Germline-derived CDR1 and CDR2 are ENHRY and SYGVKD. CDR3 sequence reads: CAISASQTNQPQHF. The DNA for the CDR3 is TGTGCCATCAGTGCGAGTCAGACTAATCAGCCCCAGCATTTT.

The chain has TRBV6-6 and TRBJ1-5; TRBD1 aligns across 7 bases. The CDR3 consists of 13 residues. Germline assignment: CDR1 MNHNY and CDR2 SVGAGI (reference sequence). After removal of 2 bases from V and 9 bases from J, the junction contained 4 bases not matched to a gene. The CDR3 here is CASSYGRGRPQHF. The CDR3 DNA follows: TGTGCCAGCAGTTACGGCAGGGGGAGGCCCCAGCATTTT.

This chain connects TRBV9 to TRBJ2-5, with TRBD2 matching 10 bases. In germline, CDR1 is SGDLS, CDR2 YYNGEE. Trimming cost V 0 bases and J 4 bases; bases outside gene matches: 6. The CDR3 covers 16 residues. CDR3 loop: CASSVGSGGAGETQYF. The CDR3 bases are TGTGCCAGCAGCGTAGGCAGCGGGGGGGCCGGAGAGACCCAGTACTTC.

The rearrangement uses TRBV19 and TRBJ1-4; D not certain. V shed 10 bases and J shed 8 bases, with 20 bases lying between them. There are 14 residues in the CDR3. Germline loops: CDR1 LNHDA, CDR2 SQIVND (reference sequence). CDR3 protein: CATSNGGSEEKLFF. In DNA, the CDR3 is TGTGCCACCTCCAACGGAGGGTCCGAGGAAAAACTGTTTTTT.

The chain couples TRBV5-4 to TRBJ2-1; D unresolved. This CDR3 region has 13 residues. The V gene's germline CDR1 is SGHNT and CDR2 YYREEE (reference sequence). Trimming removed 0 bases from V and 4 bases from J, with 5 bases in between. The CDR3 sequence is CASSLDRYNEQFF. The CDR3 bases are TGTGCCAGCAGCTTGGACAGATACAATGAGCAGTTCTTC.

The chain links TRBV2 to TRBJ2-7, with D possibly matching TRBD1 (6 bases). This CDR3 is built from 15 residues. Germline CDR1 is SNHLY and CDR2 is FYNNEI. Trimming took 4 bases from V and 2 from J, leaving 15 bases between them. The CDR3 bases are TGTGCCAGCAGTGTTTTTGGGGGCGAGGCCTACGAGCAGTACTTC. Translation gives CASSVFGGEAYEQYF.

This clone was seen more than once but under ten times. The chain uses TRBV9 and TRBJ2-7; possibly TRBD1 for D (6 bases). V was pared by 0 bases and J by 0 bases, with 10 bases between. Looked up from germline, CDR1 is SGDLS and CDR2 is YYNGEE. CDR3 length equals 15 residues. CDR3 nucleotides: TGTGCCAGCAGCGTAGCAGGGGTCAGCTCCTACGAGCAGTACTTC. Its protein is CASSVAGVSSYEQYF. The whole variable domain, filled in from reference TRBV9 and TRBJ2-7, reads DSGVTQTPKHLITATGQRVTLRCSPRSGDLSVYWYQQSLDQGLQFLIQYYNGEERAKGNILERFSAQQFPDLHSELNLSSLELGDSALYFCASSVAGVSSYEQYFGPGTRLTVT.

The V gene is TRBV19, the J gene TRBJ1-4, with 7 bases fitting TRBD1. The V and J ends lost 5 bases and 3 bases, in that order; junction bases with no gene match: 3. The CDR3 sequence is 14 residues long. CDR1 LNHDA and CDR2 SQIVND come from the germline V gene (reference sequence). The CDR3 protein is CASSPGQSNEKLFF. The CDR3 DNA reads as TGTGCCAGTAGTCCGGGACAGTCTAATGAAAAACTGTTTTTT.

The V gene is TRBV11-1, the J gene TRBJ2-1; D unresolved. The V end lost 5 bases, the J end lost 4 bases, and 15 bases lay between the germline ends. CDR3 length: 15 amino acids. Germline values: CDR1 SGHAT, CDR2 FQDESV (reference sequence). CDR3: CASSPGNGVYNEQFF. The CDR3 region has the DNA TGTGCCAGCAGCCCTGGGAATGGAGTTTACAATGAGCAGTTCTTC.

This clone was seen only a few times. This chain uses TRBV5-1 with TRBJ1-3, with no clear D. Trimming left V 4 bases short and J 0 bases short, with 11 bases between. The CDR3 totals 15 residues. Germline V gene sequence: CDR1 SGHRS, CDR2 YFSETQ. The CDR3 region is CASSTDPSSGNTIYF. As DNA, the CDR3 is TGCGCCAGCAGCACGGACCCGAGCTCTGGAAACACCATATATTTT.

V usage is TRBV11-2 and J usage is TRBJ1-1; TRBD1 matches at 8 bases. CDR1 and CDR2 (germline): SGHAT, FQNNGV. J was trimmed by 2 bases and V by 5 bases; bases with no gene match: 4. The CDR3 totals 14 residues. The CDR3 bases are TGTGCCAGCAGCCTGGGACAGGCAAACACTGAAGCTTTCTTT. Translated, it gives CASSLGQANTEAFF.